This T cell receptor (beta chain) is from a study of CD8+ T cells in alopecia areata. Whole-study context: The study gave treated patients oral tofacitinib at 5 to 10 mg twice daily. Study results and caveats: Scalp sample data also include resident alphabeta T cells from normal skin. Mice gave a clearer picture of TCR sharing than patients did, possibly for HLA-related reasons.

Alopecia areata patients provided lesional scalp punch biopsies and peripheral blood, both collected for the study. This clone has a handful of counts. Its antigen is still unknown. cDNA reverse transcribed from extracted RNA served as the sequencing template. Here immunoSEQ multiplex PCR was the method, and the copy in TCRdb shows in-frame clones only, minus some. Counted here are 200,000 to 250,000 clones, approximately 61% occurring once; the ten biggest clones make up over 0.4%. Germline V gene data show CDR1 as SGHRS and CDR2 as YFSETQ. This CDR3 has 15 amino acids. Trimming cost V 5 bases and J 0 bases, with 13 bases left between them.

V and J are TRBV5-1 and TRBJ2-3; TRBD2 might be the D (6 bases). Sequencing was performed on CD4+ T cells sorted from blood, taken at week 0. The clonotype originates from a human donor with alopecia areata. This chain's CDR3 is CASRLASASTDTQYF. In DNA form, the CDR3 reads TGCGCCAGCAGACTCGCTAGCGCTAGCACAGATACGCAGTATTTT.